Listed here is a single T cell receptor beta chain. Its specificity is unknown. The data belong to a study of T cells expressing NK-cell markers. Study conclusions and caveats: Whether expanded NKG2C+ T cell clones were HCMV-specific remained unclear.

This CDR3 contains 14 residues. CDR1 is LNHNV, CDR2 YYDKDF, per germline (reference sequence). No DNA is given; TCRdb re-called the 5' RACE reads and lists each CDR3 protein once. This repertoire comprises about 180,000 distinct CDR3 sequences; its ten largest clones make up 20% to 25%. Sequencing used blood T cells: a sorted CD56 or NKG2C T cell subset, CD4+ or CD8+ T cells, or bulk PBMC T cells (not recorded which). The clonotype comes from a man aged 18 to 69 in good health. The rearrangement links TRBV15 to TRBJ2-7; lacking DNA, the TRBD1 call made by TCRdb goes unchecked. CDR3 in amino acids: CATSPGQGSYEQYF.